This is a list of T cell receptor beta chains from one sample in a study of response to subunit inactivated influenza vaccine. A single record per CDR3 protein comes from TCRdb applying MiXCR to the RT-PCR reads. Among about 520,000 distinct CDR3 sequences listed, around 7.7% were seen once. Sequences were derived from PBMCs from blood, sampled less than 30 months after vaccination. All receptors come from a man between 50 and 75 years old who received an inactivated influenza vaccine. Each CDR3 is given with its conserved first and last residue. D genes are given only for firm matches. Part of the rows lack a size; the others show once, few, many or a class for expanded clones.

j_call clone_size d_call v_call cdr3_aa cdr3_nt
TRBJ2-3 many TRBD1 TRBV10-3 CAISGRQGADTQYF TGTGCCATCAGTGGCAGACAGGGAGCAGATACGCAGTATTTT
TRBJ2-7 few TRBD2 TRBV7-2 CASSLVAGEVGEQYF TGTGCCAGCAGCTTAGTTGCGGGAGAGGTAGGCGAGCAGTACTTC
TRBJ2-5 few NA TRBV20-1 CSAREGAGRGTQYF TGCAGTGCTAGAGAGGGGGCAGGGCGAGGGACCCAGTACTTC
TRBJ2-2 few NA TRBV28 CASRPWTTYTGELFF TGTGCCAGCAGGCCCTGGACTACCTACACCGGGGAGCTGTTTTTT
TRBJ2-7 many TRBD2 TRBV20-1 CSASLAEAYEQYF TGCAGTGCTAGCCTAGCGGAAGCCTACGAGCAGTACTTC
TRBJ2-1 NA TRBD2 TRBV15 CATSRDTIAGGYNEQFF TGTGCCACCAGCAGGGATACAATAGCGGGAGGTTACAATGAGCAGTTCTTC
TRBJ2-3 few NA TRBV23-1 CASSQVGRNPDTQYF TGCGCCAGCAGTCAAGTGGGAAGGAACCCAGATACGCAGTATTTT
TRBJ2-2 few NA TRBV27 CASSLPGGRGPGKGELFF TGTGCCAGCAGTTTACCGGGGGGCAGGGGCCCTGGGAAGGGGGAGCTGTTTTTT
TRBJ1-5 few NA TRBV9 CASARDDTSPQPQHF TGTGCCAGCGCCCGAGATGACACCAGCCCTCAGCCCCAGCATTTT
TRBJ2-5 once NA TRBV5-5 CASSFRLNDQETQYF TGTGCCAGCAGCTTCCGGCTGAACGACCAAGAGACCCAGTACTTC
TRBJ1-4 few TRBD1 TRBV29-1 CSVGEGQGIEKLFF TGCAGCGTTGGAGAGGGACAGGGTATTGAAAAACTGTTTTTT
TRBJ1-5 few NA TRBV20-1 CSASLPGGNQPQHF TGCAGTGCTAGCTTGCCTGGAGGGAATCAGCCCCAGCATTTT
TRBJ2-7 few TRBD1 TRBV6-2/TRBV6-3 CASSYSTGGPYEQYF TGTGCCAGCAGTTACAGTACAGGGGGACCCTACGAGCAGTACTTC
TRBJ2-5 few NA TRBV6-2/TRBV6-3 CASSSGLPGETQYF TGTGCCAGCAGTTCCGGACTCCCCGGAGAGACCCAGTACTTC
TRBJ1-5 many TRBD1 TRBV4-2 CASSQAPQGANQPQHF TGTGCCAGCAGCCAAGCTCCACAGGGGGCCAATCAGCCCCAGCATTTT
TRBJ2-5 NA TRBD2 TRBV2 CASSESLAGEETQYF TGTGCCAGCAGTGAAAGTCTAGCGGGAGAAGAGACCCAGTACTTC
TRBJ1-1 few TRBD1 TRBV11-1 CASSLMCFRQGPGGDTEAFF TGTGCCAGCAGCTTAATGTGTTTTCGGCAAGGTCCAGGGGGAGACACTGAAGCTTTCTTT
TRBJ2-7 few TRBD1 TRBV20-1 CSAIAQRQGYEQYF TGCAGTGCCATCGCCCAGCGACAGGGTTACGAGCAGTACTTC
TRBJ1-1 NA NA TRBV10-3 CAISGPNTEAFF TGTGCCATCAGTGGACCAAACACTGAAGCTTTCTTT
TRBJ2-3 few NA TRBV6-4 CASSDGLAADTQYF TGTGCCAGCAGTGACGGGCTAGCAGCAGATACGCAGTATTTT
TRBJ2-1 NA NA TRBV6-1 CASTVQSYNEQFF TGTGCCAGCACGGTGCAGTCCTACAATGAGCAGTTCTTC
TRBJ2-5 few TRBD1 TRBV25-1 CASSRRRDRGLETQYF TGTGCCAGCAGTCGAAGAAGGGACAGGGGGCTGGAGACCCAGTACTTC
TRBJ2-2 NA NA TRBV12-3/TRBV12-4 CASSNRGGTTGELFF TGTGCCAGCAGTAACAGGGGCGGGACCACCGGGGAGCTGTTTTTT
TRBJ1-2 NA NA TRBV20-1 CSARDRGGVGYTF TGCAGTGCTAGAGATCGTGGGGGGGTAGGCTACACCTTC
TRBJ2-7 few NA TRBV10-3 CAISDRGLTTYEQYF TGTGCCATCAGTGACAGGGGTCTAACCACCTACGAGCAGTACTTC
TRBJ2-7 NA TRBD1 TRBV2 CASSVGQGPIYEQYF TGTGCCAGCAGCGTTGGACAGGGGCCCATCTACGAGCAGTACTTC
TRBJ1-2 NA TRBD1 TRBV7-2 CASSLVGTGSRYTF TGTGCCAGCAGCTTAGTAGGGACAGGGTCTCGCTACACCTTC
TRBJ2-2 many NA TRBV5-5 CASSSIPPVRAGELFF TGTGCCAGCAGCTCTATACCTCCCGTCCGGGCCGGGGAGCTGTTTTTT
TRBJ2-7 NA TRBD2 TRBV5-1 CASSLTLAGVYEQYF TGCGCCAGCAGCCTGACCTTAGCGGGAGTGTACGAGCAGTACTTC
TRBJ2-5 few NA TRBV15 CATSRGTLQETQYF TGTGCCACCAGCAGAGGGACTTTGCAAGAGACCCAGTACTTC
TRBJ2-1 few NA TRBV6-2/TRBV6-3 CASRVRLSSYNEQFF TGTGCCAGCAGGGTACGATTGAGCTCCTACAATGAGCAGTTCTTC
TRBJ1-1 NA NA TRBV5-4 CASRAGDEAFF TGTGCCAGCAGGGCAGGGGATGAAGCTTTCTTT
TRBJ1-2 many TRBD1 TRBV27 CASSSGQGRGYTF TGTGCCAGCAGTTCGGGACAGGGAAGGGGCTACACCTTC
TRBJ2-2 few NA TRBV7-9 CASRDRRATGELFF TGTGCCAGCAGAGACCGGAGGGCCACCGGGGAGCTGTTTTTT
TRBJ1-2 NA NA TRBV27 CASSGLGRNYGYTF TGTGCCAGCAGCGGACTGGGACGCAACTATGGCTACACCTTC
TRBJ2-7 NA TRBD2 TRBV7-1 CASSSTSGGPYEQYF TGTGCCAGCAGCTCGACTAGCGGGGGCCCCTACGAGCAGTACTTC
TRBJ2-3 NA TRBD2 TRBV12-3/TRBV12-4 CASSLTGLAGGDTQYF TGTGCCAGCAGTTTAACCGGACTAGCGGGAGGAGATACGCAGTATTTT
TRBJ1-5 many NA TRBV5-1 CASSRDIAQPQHF TGCGCCAGCAGCCGGGACATAGCGCAGCCCCAGCATTTT
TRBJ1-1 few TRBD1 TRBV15 CATSREFLTGQGDQAFF TGTGCCACCAGCAGAGAATTTCTGACGGGACAGGGGGACCAAGCTTTCTTT
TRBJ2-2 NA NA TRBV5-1 CASSLNVGGSTGELFF TGCGCCAGCAGCTTAAATGTTGGGGGTTCCACCGGGGAGCTGTTTTTT
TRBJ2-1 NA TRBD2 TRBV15 CATSRAPPGLAGREQFF TGTGCCACCAGCAGGGCCCCCCCCGGACTAGCGGGAAGGGAGCAGTTCTTC
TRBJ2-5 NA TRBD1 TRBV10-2 CASSEVGGATETQYF TGCGCCAGCAGTGAGGTAGGGGGCGCAACGGAGACCCAGTACTTC
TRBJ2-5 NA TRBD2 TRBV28 CASTGLAGGRQETQYF TGTGCCAGCACCGGCCTCGCGGGAGGGAGGCAAGAGACCCAGTACTTC
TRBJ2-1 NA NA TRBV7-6 CASSLVSAGLRRSYNEQFF TGTGCCAGCAGCTTAGTTTCTGCCGGACTCAGACGCTCCTACAATGAGCAGTTCTTC
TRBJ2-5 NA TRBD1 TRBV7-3 CASSSTGQGVETQYF TGTGCCAGCAGCAGCACGGGACAGGGGGTCGAGACCCAGTACTTC
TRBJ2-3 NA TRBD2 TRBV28 CASSLAGGRPQYF TGTGCCAGCAGTTTAGCGGGGGGCCGCCCGCAGTATTTT
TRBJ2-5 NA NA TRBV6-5 CASSYLGTQYF TGTGCCAGCAGTTACTTAGGGACCCAGTACTTC
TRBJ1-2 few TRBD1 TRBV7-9 CASSPGGGGYGYTF TGTGCCAGCAGCCCCGGAGGGGGCGGCTATGGCTACACCTTC
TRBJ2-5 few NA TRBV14 CASSPPPGTHQETQYF TGTGCCAGCAGTCCACCTCCCGGGACTCATCAGGAGACCCAGTACTTC